One sample yielded the 8 T cell receptor beta chains listed below, sequenced in a study of blood T cell repertoires in COVID-19. Libraries were prepared by immunoSEQ multiplex PCR; TCRdb keeps only in-frame clonotypes and omits some of them. The table records a few hundred thousand clones, almost 90% of them present only once. Material for sequencing was PBMCs or T cells enriched from blood (not recorded which). These TCRs come from a woman between 45 and 60 years old with acute COVID-19.

The chain has TRBV18 and TRBJ2-7, with TRBD2 matching 10 bases. CDR3 length: 17 amino acids. Germline trimming cut 3 bases from V and 5 bases from J; bases unmatched to any gene: 13. In germline, CDR1 is KGHSH, CDR2 LQKENI. The DNA of the CDR3 is TGTGCCAGCTCACCGTCTGTAGCGGGAGGAGGAGGACACGAGCAGTACTTC. This encodes CASSPSVAGGGGHEQYF.

The V call is TRBV9, the J call TRBJ1-2, with D unresolved. Between the trimmed V and J ends, which lost 0 bases and 2 bases, there was a span of 14 bases. Germline CDR1 SGDLS, CDR2 YYNGEE. There are 16 residues in the CDR3. The CDR3: CASSVAGATQNYGYTF. The CDR3 DNA sequence: TGTGCCAGCAGCGTAGCAGGCGCTACCCAAAACTATGGCTACACCTTC.

This clone is a singleton in its sample. The CDR3 DNA reads TGTGCCAGCAGTTCCACGACAGCGAACACCGGGGAGCTGTTTTTT. Translation gives CASSSTTANTGELFF. This sequence joins TRBV6-6 and TRBJ2-2, with D perhaps TRBD1 (5 bases). The V end lost 4 bases, the J end lost 0 bases, and 9 bases lay between the germline ends. From germline, CDR1 is MNHNY and CDR2 SVGAGI (reference sequence). The CDR3 has 15 residues.

The chain joins TRBV9 to TRBJ1-2; 8 nucleotides align to TRBD1. Germline assignment: CDR1 SGDLS and CDR2 YYNGEE. J lost 8 bases, V lost 4 bases, and 13 bases had no gene match. This CDR3 region has 15 residues. The CDR3, as DNA: TGTGCCAGCAGCTCCTTCCCCAGGGGGCTAAAGGGCTACACCTTC. It specifies CASSSFPRGLKGYTF.

The chain links TRBV20-1 to TRBJ2-4, with a weak D call TRBD1 (6 bases). V shed 6 bases and J shed 8 bases, with 8 bases lying between them. Germline V gene lookup returns CDR1 DFQATT and CDR2 SNEGSKA (reference sequence). This CDR3 is built from 10 residues. As DNA, the CDR3 is TGCAGTGCCCACAGGGACATTCAGTACTTC. Protein: CSAHRDIQYF.

CDR3 sequence reads: CASSWTGAVQPQHF. CDR3 nucleotides: TGTGCCAGTAGTTGGACAGGTGCGGTTCAGCCCCAGCATTTT. This chain connects TRBV19 to TRBJ1-5; 7 positions match TRBD1. J gave up 6 bases and V 5 bases, and 7 bases lay outside the gene matches. Per germline, CDR1 LNHDA and CDR2 SQIVND (reference sequence). The CDR3 is 14 amino acids.

The chain carries TRBV5-1 and TRBJ1-1; TRBD1 is a possible D gene (6 bases). Looked up from germline, CDR1 is SGHRS and CDR2 is YFSETQ. CDR3 size: 15 residues. The V gene lost 4 bases and the J gene lost 2 bases, with 15 bases spanning the gap. In nucleotides, the CDR3 is TGCGCCAGCAGCGAACAGGGTCCCGGTAACACTGAAGCTTTCTTT. Protein sequence: CASSEQGPGNTEAFF.

This rearrangement joins TRBV5-1 to TRBJ2-3; 10 nucleotides agree with TRBD1. Germline-derived CDR1 and CDR2 are SGHRS and YFSETQ. The CDR3 runs to 16 residues. Trimming at V came to 3 bases and at J to 2 bases, leaving 6 bases not matched to a gene. CDR3 loop: CASSSGTGVLTDTQYF. For the CDR3, the DNA is TGCGCCAGCAGCTCCGGGACAGGGGTACTCACAGATACGCAGTATTTT.